This entry lists 5 T cell receptor beta chains sequenced from one sample in a study of cytomegalovirus exposure and HLA in healthy donors. Vbeta (60) and Jbeta (13) primers were used in the PCR. The repertoire was sequenced with immunoSEQ multiplex PCR; TCRdb's copy has only in-frame clones and lacks some. The table shows roughly 140,000 clones, with around 77% occurring only once. Sequencing was performed on PBMCs. These receptors came from a man aged 25-45 years in good health and CMV-seronegative.

This rearrangement joins TRBV5-1 to TRBJ2-5, with D maybe TRBD1 (6 bases). Germline V gives CDR1 SGHRS, CDR2 YFSETQ. Trimming took off 2 bases at V and 5 bases at J, with 25 bases between the two ends. The CDR3 has 18 amino acids. The CDR3 reads CASSFTSPDSPTGETQYF. The CDR3 DNA reads as TGCGCCAGCAGCTTTACCTCCCCTGACAGCCCCACAGGGGAGACCCAGTACTTC.

The table lists this clone with a few counts. The J gene is TRBJ1-1, the V gene TRBV19, with D perhaps matching TRBD1 (6 bases). CDR3 length: 14 residues. The V end was cut by 9 bases, the J end by 2 bases, with 16 bases between. The V gene's germline CDR1 is LNHDA and CDR2 SQIVND (reference sequence). The CDR3 sequence: CASNAGTQNTEAFF. The CDR3 DNA sequence: TGTGCCAGCAACGCCGGGACACAAAACACTGAAGCTTTCTTT.

This clone was seen a handful of times. The J gene is TRBJ2-7, the V gene TRBV5-5; the D gene is possibly TRBD1 (6 bases). The CDR3 loop spans 14 amino acids. The germline CDR1 and CDR2 sequences are SGHKS and YYEKEE (reference sequence). V was trimmed by 1 base and J by 2 bases, leaving 10 bases between them. The CDR3 protein is CASSLRQVAYEQYF. The CDR3 bases are TGTGCCAGCAGCTTGAGACAGGTAGCCTACGAGCAGTACTTC.

About this clone itself: A junction boundary mismatches the germline segment, possibly from a read error. The rearrangement joins TRBV7-9 to TRBJ1-2, with D maybe TRBD1 (6 bases). Germline V lookup: CDR1 SEHNR, CDR2 FQNEAQ (reference sequence). The CDR3 is 16 amino acids. The CDR3: CASSRGGQGSGYGYPF. DNA for the CDR3: TGTGCCAGCAGCAGAGGTGGGCAGGGGTCGGGCTATGGCTACCCCTTC.

The chain's CDR3 is CASTSTDTQYF. The DNA of the CDR3 is TGTGCCAGCACAAGCACAGATACGCAGTATTTT. This chain joins TRBV6-5 and TRBJ2-3; D unclear. V lost 7 bases and J 0 bases, leaving 2 bases between the germline ends. The CDR3 is 11 residues long. The germline CDR1 and CDR2 sequences are MNHEY and SVGAGI.